The 24 T cell receptor beta chains listed next were all sequenced from one sample in a study of blood T cell repertoires in COVID-19 (dated by TCRdb to 2018 to 2020). The library was built by means of the immunoSEQ multiplex PCR assay. TCRdb re-hosts the immuneACCESS table, in-frame sequences only. Its copies lack some clones; in the studies checked, an unresolved V gene accounts for under half of them, and the cause for the rest is not known. Recorded for this sample are approximately 170,000 clones; approximately 89% of them occurred a single time. The top ten clonotypes cover approximately 0.8% of the sample. The sample was PBMCs or T cells enriched from blood (not recorded which). These receptors were collected from a woman in her late teens or twenties who had recovered from COVID-19.

The genes are TRBV2 and TRBJ2-1; TRBD1 aligns across 9 bases. Germline-derived CDR1 and CDR2 are SNHLY and FYNNEI. Trimming removed 1 base from V and 9 bases from J; junction bases left unmatched: 13. The CDR3 is 17 residues long. The CDR3, as DNA: TGTGCCAGCAGTGAAGATAGGCCGGGACAGGGCTCAAGTGAGCAGTTCTTC. Its translation is CASSEDRPGQGSSEQFF.

The CDR3 loop reads CASDGGRTNNEQFF. The CDR3 nucleotides read TGTGCCTCGGACGGGGGGAGGACAAACAATGAGCAGTTCTTC. This chain uses TRBV30 with TRBJ2-1; 7 positions agree with TRBD2. Losses at the gene ends were 7 bases for V and 5 bases for J; bases not matched to a gene: 11. This CDR3 is 14 amino acids long. Germline values: CDR1 GTSNPN, CDR2 SVGIG (reference sequence).

The rearrangement uses TRBV2 and TRBJ1-3; 9 positions agree with TRBD1. With V trimmed by 6 bases and J by 4 bases, 7 bases remained unmatched. The CDR3 has 15 residues. CDR1 SNHLY and CDR2 FYNNEI come from the germline V gene. The CDR3 reads CASSWDRVAGNTIYF. DNA of the CDR3: TGTGCCAGCAGCTGGGACAGGGTAGCCGGAAACACCATATATTTT.

This clone has more than one count but fewer than ten. J is TRBJ1-2 and V is TRBV9; D call uncertain. The length of the CDR3 is 11 residues. CDR1 is SGDLS, CDR2 YYNGEE, per germline. Trimming took 7 bases from V and 8 from J, leaving 12 bases between them. CDR3 amino acids: CASEGIQGYTF. The DNA for the CDR3 is TGTGCCAGCGAGGGAATCCAGGGCTACACCTTC.

DNA for the CDR3: TGTGCCACCAGCAGACTGCCGAGGGGGCTGAGCAATCAGCCCCAGCATTTT. This encodes CATSRLPRGLSNQPQHF. This chain connects TRBV15 to TRBJ1-5, with 7 bases identical to TRBD1. Germline V CDR1 and CDR2: LNHNV, YYDKDF (reference sequence). The V segment lost 2 bases and the J segment 1 base; nucleotides outside the gene matches: 8. The CDR3 loop spans 17 amino acids.

This clone has only a few counts. This chain links TRBV5-6 with TRBJ1-1; 7 nucleotides match TRBD1. V was clipped by 4 bases and J by 1 base; unmatched bases: 4. CDR3 length: 14 amino acids. Looked up from germline, CDR1 is SGHDT and CDR2 is YYEEEE. CDR3 bases: TGTGCCAGCAGCCTGACAGGGAGGAACACTGAAGCTTTCTTT. It codes for CASSLTGRNTEAFF.

V and J are TRBV9 and TRBJ2-3, with D perhaps matching TRBD2 (6 bases). V was trimmed by 0 bases and J by 0 bases, leaving 26 bases between them. Germline-derived CDR1 and CDR2 are SGDLS and YYNGEE. The CDR3 covers 21 residues. This CDR3 is CASSVGGLPQIFYPSTDTQYF. The CDR3 DNA is TGTGCCAGCAGCGTAGGGGGACTTCCCCAGATTTTCTATCCTAGCACAGATACGCAGTATTTT.

The chain employs TRBV6-4 and TRBJ1-1; 9 bases align to TRBD1. There are 14 residues in the CDR3. The germline V gene encodes CDR1 MRHNA and CDR2 SNTAGT. With V trimmed by 0 bases and J by 12 bases, 8 bases remained unmatched. As DNA, the CDR3 is TGTGCCAGCAGTGACTCGGCGACCGGGACAGGGACTTTCTTT. It codes for CASSDSATGTGTFF.

The chain recombines TRBV6-2 or TRBV6-3 with TRBJ2-1, with TRBD2 matching 9 bases. The CDR3 runs to 15 residues. Germline CDR1 MNHEY, CDR2 SVGEGT. The J segment lost 6 bases and the V segment lost 0 bases, leaving 3 bases of the junction unmatched. CDR3 sequence (DNA): TGTGCCAGCAGTTACTCGGGTAGCGGGAGCAATGAGCAGTTCTTC. Protein product: CASSYSGSGSNEQFF.

This clone has only one observation. DNA for the CDR3: TGTGCCAGCAGCCGCGAGGCTAGCATCGGATACAATGAGCAGTTCTTC. It is translated as CASSREASIGYNEQFF. The J gene is TRBJ2-1, the V gene TRBV3-1 (or the pseudogene TRBV3-2); tentatively, D is TRBD2 (5 bases). There are 16 residues in the CDR3. The ends were cut back, 4 bases at V and 4 bases at J, with 17 bases in the middle. Germline CDR1 is LGHDT and CDR2 is YNNKEL (reference sequence).

The table lists this clone with a count of one. V gene TRBV27 combines with J gene TRBJ2-1, with 10 bases lining up with TRBD2. This CDR3 spans 18 amino acids. The germline V gene encodes CDR1 MNHEY and CDR2 SMNVEV (reference sequence). V trimming: 5 bases; J trimming: 5 bases; junction bases outside the gene matches: 15. The CDR3 loop reads CASSTRWPSGGGHNEQFF. The CDR3 nucleotides read TGTGCCAGCAGTACCCGATGGCCTAGCGGGGGAGGGCACAATGAGCAGTTCTTC.

This chain links TRBV28 with TRBJ2-7, with 8 bases that match TRBD1. CDR1 is MDHEN and CDR2 is SYDVKM in the germline V gene. The ends lost 10 bases at V and 3 bases at J; junction bases unmatched: 11. The CDR3 length is 14 residues. The DNA for the CDR3 is TGTGCCAACCCCACGGACAGGGTCCGCTACGAGCAGTACTTC. Translation: CANPTDRVRYEQYF. The full variable domain, its missing parts supplied by reference TRBV28 and TRBJ2-7, is DVKVTQSSRYLVKRTGEKVFLECVQDMDHENMFWYRQDPGLGLRLIYFSYDVKMKEKGDIPEGYSVSREKKERFSLILESASTNQTSMYLCANPTDRVRYEQYFGPGTRLTVT.

The chain employs TRBV3-1 (or the pseudogene TRBV3-2) and TRBJ2-3; 12 nucleotides line up with TRBD2. This CDR3 comprises 16 residues. Germline V gives CDR1 LGHDT, CDR2 YNNKEL (reference sequence). J lost 4 bases, V lost 4 bases, and 6 bases had no gene match. The CDR3 reads CASSRASGRGPDTQYF. The CDR3 DNA reads as TGTGCCAGCAGCCGTGCTAGCGGGAGGGGACCAGATACGCAGTATTTT.

V usage is TRBV5-1 and J usage is TRBJ2-7; 12 bases line up with TRBD2. This CDR3 has 18 residues. V dropped 0 bases and J dropped 5; count of bases not matched to a gene: 12. CDR1 and CDR2 from the germline V gene are SGHRS and YFSETQ. CDR3 amino acids: CASSLEPPLAGGDHEQYF. The CDR3 nucleotides read TGCGCCAGCAGCTTGGAACCCCCTCTAGCGGGAGGGGACCACGAGCAGTACTTC.

This chain joins TRBV18 and TRBJ1-5, with TRBD1 identical over 11 bases. Looked up from germline, CDR1 is KGHSH and CDR2 is LQKENI. The CDR3 is made up of 15 amino acids. The J segment lost 7 bases and the V segment lost 0 bases, leaving 2 bases of the junction unmatched. In DNA, the CDR3 is TGTGCCAGCTCACCACCGGGACAGGGGGGACAGCCCCAGCATTTT. Its translation: CASSPPGQGGQPQHF.

This chain links TRBV5-1 with TRBJ2-6; no firm D call. The length of the CDR3 is 16 residues. Germline loops: CDR1 SGHRS, CDR2 YFSETQ. V was pared by 0 bases and J by 1 base, with 8 bases between. The DNA of the CDR3 is TGCGCCAGCAGCTTGGAACGTGCGTCTGGGGCCAACGTCCTGACTTTC. Protein: CASSLERASGANVLTF.

This chain joins TRBV6-5 and TRBJ1-1; a possible D gene is TRBD1 (6 bases). Per germline, CDR1 MNHEY and CDR2 SVGAGI. V shed 6 bases and J shed 2 bases, with 10 bases lying between them. The CDR3 length is 13 residues. In nucleotides, the CDR3 is TGTGCCAGCAGAAGACAGGTTAACACTGAAGCTTTCTTT. As protein: CASRRQVNTEAFF.

The chain uses TRBV2 and TRBJ2-1; perhaps TRBD1 as D (6 bases). The CDR3 is made up of 13 amino acids. V was pared by 4 bases and J by 9 bases, with 13 bases between. Per the germline V gene, CDR1 is SNHLY and CDR2 is FYNNEI. The CDR3, as DNA: TGTGCCAGCAGTGGTAGGGGGAGTGGTGAGCAGTTCTTC. As protein: CASSGRGSGEQFF.

This chain uses TRBV4-2 with TRBJ2-3; D ambiguous. V shed 2 bases and J shed 4 bases, with 4 bases lying between them. Germline-derived CDR1 and CDR2 are LGHNA and YNFKEQ. This CDR3 is built from 12 residues. CDR3 region: CASSQLADTQYF. The CDR3, as DNA: TGTGCCAGCAGCCAACTAGCAGATACGCAGTATTTT.

V is TRBV5-4 and J is TRBJ1-1; a weak D match, TRBD1 (5 bases). The CDR3 extends over 15 amino acids. The V end was cut by 10 bases, the J end by 0 bases, with 19 bases between. Per germline, CDR1 SGHNT and CDR2 YYREEE (reference sequence). The CDR3 coding sequence is TGTGCCGTAAACCGGGCAGGGACTATGAACACTGAAGCTTTCTTT. It codes for CAVNRAGTMNTEAFF. Drawing the rest from reference TRBV5-4 and TRBJ1-1, the complete variable domain is ETGVTQSPTHLIKTRGQQVTLRCSSQSGHNTVSWYQQALGQGPQFIFQYYREEENGRGNFPPRFSGLQFPNYSSELNVNALELDDSALYLCAVNRAGTMNTEAFFGQGTRLTVV.

The chain links TRBV19 to TRBJ1-1; possible D gene TRBD1, 6 bases. Deletions cut 10 bases from V and 1 base from J, with 10 bases between. The CDR3 has 12 amino acids. The germline V gene encodes CDR1 LNHDA and CDR2 SQIVND (reference sequence). The CDR3 here is CATSRGNTEAFF. CDR3 DNA: TGTGCCACCTCCAGGGGGAACACTGAAGCTTTCTTT. The full variable domain, rest sourced from reference TRBV19 and TRBJ1-1, is DGGITQSPKYLFRKEGQNVTLSCEQNLNHDAMYWYRQDPGQGLRLIYYSQIVNDFQKGDIAEGYSVSREKKESFPLTVTSAQKNPTAFYLCATSRGNTEAFFGQGTRLTVV.

This chain connects TRBV10-3 to TRBJ2-3, with 9 bases lining up with TRBD2. The CDR3 extends over 16 amino acids. Germline V gene sequence: CDR1 ENHRY, CDR2 SYGVKD. Trimming at V came to 7 bases and at J to 1 base, leaving 9 bases not matched to a gene. The CDR3 region has the DNA TGTGCCATCAAAGGCCGACTAGCGGACCGCACAGATACGCAGTATTTT. It translates to CAIKGRLADRTDTQYF.

This chain connects TRBV19 to TRBJ1-5; possible D gene TRBD1, 5 bases. The CDR3 sequence is 12 residues long. CDR1 LNHDA and CDR2 SQIVND come from the germline V gene (reference sequence). Between the trimmed V and J ends, which lost 10 bases and 3 bases, there was a span of 10 bases. The CDR3: CATRQPNQPQHF. The CDR3 DNA reads as TGTGCCACCCGACAGCCCAATCAGCCCCAGCATTTT.

The chain links TRBV4-1 to TRBJ2-2; possibly TRBD1 for D (5 bases). Trimming removed 4 bases at V and 1 base at J, with 13 bases between. CDR1 is MGHRA, CDR2 YSYEKL, per germline. The CDR3 is 16 residues long. The CDR3 DNA follows: TGCGCCAGCAGCCCAGCAGGGTTGGTGAACACCGGGGAGCTGTTTTTT. The encoded protein is CASSPAGLVNTGELFF.